This T cell receptor (beta chain) was sequenced during a study of blood T cells in healthy people across ages (dated by TCRdb to between 2014 and 2016). About the investigation overall: In model experiments, template switching captured about one uniquely barcoded TCR beta cDNA molecule for every two T cells. Using deep sequencing normalized with unique cDNA molecular identifiers, the study measured how TCR beta repertoire diversity changes with age. Four age groups were formed from the donors: young (average 16 years), middle-aged (approximately 41), aged (more than 55) and long-lived (more than 75). Donors of different ages were randomly distributed across sequencing lanes to avoid experimental bias. The study analyzed two additional independent replicas of 1 million unique cDNA reads from the same blood draw for two donors, one aged 18 to 30 and one aged 80 or older. Overall study outcomes, separate from this receptor: Donor CMV infection status was unknown, potentially confounding age-related changes in expanded clonotypes. Compared with the aged group, the long-lived group had more naive CD4+ T cells, fewer expanded clones and increased TCR diversity, suggesting age selection. Since profiling was done on bulk unsorted PBMCs, naive and antigen-experienced compartments could not be conclusively compared. A strong correlation was found between observed TCR beta diversity and the percentage of naive T cells measured by flow cytometry. Estimates of total diversity from one million sequenced T cells were regarded as lower bounds and underestimates. Observed TCR beta diversity per million T cells fell roughly linearly with age, and a significant reduction was already apparent by age approximately 40.

This clonotype was counted between two and nine times. Its antigen remains unidentified. The input lacks base qualities; no much larger clone sits a single base away. Based on the germline V gene, the CDR1 and CDR2 sequences are SGHRS and YFSETQ. From cysteine to phenylalanine, the CDR3 is 15 amino acids long. The retained sequence is limited to the CDR3, 45 bases, with the frame set at the first base. Compared with germline, V lacks 4 bases and J lacks 5 bases; bases without a gene match: 8. The donors were 40 or so Caucasian individuals from Russia, aged roughly 6 to 100 years, who were systemically healthy. About 10 milliliters of peripheral blood were collected from each donor into EDTA-treated Vacutainer tubes. Ficoll-Paque density-gradient centrifugation was used to isolate PBMCs, with at least 6.5 million per sample. Trizol reagent was used to extract total RNA from PBMCs, with at least 6 micrograms per sample. For every donor, flow cytometry on a PBMC aliquot measured the percentage of naive CD45RAhigh/CD27high T cells.

The library was prepared using 5' RACE. Sequencing used an Illumina HiSeq 2500. A second PCR of roughly 6 to 11 cycles was run with a J-beta primer mix and a sample-barcoded 5' primer. A template-switch 5' adaptor carrying 12 random nucleotides introduced a unique molecular identifier onto each TCR beta cDNA molecule. At least 2.5 million CDR3-containing paired-end reads were obtained from each sample. First-strand cDNA was synthesized from all RNA with the Mint cDNA synthesis kit, primed by a TRBC-specific oligonucleotide. Following uracil-DNA glycosylase treatment, all cDNA underwent a first 18-cycle PCR with the universal primers M1SS and BC2_uni_R. As for the authors' bioinformatics: Normalization of each sample was performed by random selection of 1 million high-quality reads, each carrying a distinct molecular identifier. Reads sharing molecular identifiers were discarded rather than binned into consensus sequences. MiTCR, set to a Q25 quality threshold and the strictest error-elimination algorithm, was used for CDR3 identification, clonotype clustering and error correction. A nonparametric unseen species model using Euler transformation provided a lower-bound estimate of total TCR beta diversity. TCRdb redid the processing of the public reads, applying fastp at Q25 and MiXCR, and retained in-frame beta chains. Identical CDR3 protein sequences are pooled into one entry, listed with their most common genes and DNA. The V and J calls reflect TCRdb's pipeline rather than the authors' work. The sample contains over a million distinct CDR3 sequences, 35% to 45% of them found a single time. About 3.8% of the sample rests with the top ten.

The V and J genes are TRBV5-1 and TRBJ1-2, and 10 junctional nucleotides match TRBD1. Sequencing was carried out using blood. The TCR comes from a woman aged 18-29 years in good health. The CDR3 is CASSKGQGSAYGYTF. The DNA sequence is given as TGCGCCAGCAGCAAGGGACAGGGGTCGGCATATGGCTACACCTTC.